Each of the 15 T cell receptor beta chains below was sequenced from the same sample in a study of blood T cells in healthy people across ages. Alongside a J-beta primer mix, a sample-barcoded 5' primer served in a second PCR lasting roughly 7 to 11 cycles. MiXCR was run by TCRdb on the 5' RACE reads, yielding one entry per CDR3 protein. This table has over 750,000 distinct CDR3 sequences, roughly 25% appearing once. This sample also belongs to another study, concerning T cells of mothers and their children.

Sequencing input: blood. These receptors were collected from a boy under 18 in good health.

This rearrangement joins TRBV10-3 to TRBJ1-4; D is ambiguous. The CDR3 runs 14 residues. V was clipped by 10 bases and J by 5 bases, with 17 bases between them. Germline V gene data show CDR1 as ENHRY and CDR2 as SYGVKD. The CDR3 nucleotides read TGTGCCAGTACTACAGACCCTGAGAATGAAAAACTGTTTTTT. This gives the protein CASTTDPENEKLFF.

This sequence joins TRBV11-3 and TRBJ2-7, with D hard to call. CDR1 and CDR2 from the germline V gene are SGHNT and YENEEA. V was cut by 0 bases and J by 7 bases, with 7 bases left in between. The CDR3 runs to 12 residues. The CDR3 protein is CASSLDPGEQYF. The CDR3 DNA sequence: TGTGCCAGCAGCTTAGACCCCGGAGAGCAGTACTTC.

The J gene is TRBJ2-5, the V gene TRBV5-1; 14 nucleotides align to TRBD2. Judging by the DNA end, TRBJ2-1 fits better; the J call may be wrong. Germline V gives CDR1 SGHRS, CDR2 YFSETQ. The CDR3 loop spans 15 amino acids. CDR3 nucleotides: TGCGCCAGCAGTTTCGGGACTAGCGGGGGTCGTGAGCAGTTCTTC. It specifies CASSFGTSGGREQFF.

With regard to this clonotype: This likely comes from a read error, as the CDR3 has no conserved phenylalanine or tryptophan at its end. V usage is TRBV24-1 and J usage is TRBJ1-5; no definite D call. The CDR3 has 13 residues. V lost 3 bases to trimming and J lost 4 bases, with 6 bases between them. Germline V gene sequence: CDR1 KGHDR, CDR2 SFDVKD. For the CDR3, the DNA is TGTGCCACCAGTGATAATAAAAATCAGCCCCAGCATCTT. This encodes CATSDNKNQPQHL.

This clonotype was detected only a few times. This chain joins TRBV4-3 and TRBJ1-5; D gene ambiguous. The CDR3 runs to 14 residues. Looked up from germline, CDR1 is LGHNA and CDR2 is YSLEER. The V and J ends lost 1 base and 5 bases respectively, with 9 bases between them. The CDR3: CASSQALKDQPQHF. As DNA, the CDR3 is TGCGCCAGCAGCCAAGCTCTGAAGGATCAGCCCCAGCATTTT.

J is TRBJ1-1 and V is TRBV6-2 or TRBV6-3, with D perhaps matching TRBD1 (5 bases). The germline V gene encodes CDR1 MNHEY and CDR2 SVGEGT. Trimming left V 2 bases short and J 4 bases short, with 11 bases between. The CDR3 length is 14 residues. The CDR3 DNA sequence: TGTGCCAGCAGTTACGGGACCCAGGCCACTGAAGCTTTCTTT. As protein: CASSYGTQATEAFF.

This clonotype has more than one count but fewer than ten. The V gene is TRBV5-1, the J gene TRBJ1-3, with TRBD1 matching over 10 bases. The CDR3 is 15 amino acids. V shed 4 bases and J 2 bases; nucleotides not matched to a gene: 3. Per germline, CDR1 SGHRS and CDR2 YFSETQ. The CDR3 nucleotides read TGCGCCAGCAGCCCAGGACAGGGGGCTGGAAACACCATATATTTT. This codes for CASSPGQGAGNTIYF.

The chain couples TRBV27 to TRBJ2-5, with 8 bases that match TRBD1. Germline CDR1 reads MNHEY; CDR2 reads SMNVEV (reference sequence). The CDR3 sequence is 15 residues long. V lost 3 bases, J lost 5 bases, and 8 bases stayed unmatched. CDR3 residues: CASSLNAGGRETQYF. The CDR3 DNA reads TGTGCCAGCAGTTTGAACGCAGGGGGCCGGGAGACCCAGTACTTC.

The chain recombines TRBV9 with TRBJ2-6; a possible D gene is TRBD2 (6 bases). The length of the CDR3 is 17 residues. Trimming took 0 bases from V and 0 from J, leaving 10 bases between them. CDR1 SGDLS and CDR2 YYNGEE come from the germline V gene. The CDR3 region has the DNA TGTGCCAGCAGCGTAGACCCCGGGGGCTCTGGGGCCAACGTCCTGACTTTC. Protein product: CASSVDPGGSGANVLTF.

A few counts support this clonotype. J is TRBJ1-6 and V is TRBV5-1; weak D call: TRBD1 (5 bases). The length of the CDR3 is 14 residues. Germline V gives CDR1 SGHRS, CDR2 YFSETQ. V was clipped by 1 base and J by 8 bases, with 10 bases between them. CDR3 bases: TGCGCCAGCAGCTTGTTCCGGGGGGATTCACCCCTCCACTTT. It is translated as CASSLFRGDSPLHF.

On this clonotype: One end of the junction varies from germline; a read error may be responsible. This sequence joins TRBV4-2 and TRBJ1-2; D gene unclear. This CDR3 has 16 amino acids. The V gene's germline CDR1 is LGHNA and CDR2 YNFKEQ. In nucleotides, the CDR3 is TGTGCCAGCGGCCAAGATAGGAACATACCGTCATGGGGCTACACCTTC. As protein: CASGQDRNIPSWGYTF.

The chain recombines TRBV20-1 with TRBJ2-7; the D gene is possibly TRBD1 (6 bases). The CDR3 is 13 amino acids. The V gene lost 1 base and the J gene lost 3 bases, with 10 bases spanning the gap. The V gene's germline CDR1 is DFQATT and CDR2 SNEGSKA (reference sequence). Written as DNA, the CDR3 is TGCAGTGCTAGAGCCCCAGGGGACTACGAGCAGTACTTC. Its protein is CSARAPGDYEQYF.

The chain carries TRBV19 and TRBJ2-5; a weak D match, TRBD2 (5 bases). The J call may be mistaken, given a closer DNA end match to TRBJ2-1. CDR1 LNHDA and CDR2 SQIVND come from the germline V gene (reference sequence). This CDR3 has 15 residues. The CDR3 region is CASSIAGGLGNEQFF. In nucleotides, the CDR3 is TGTGCCAGTAGTATTGCGGGCGGGCTCGGGAATGAGCAGTTCTTC.

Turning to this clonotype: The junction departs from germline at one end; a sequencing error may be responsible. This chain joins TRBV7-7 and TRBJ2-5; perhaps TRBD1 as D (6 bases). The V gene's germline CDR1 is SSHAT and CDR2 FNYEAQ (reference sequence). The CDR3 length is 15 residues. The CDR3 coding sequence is TGTGCTAGCAGCTTATCGCGACAGGTCCAAGAGACCCAGTACTTC. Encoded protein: CASSLSRQVQETQYF.

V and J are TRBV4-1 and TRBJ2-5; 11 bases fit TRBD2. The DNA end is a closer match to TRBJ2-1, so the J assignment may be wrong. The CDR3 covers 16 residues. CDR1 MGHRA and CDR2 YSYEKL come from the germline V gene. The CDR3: CASSQDRGLAVDEQFF. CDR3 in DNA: TGCGCCAGCAGCCAAGATCGGGGACTAGCGGTGGATGAGCAGTTCTTC.